These 2 T cell receptor beta chains were sequenced from one sample in a study of shared clonotypes between healthy human individuals. Assay: immunoSEQ multiplex PCR; the TCRdb copy retains only in-frame clones and omits some. Among 85,000 to 100,000 clones listed, approximately 70% were seen once. The sample was memory CD8+ T cells sorted from blood. Subset specified: CD45RO+ cells pooled with CCR7-negative TemRA cells. The receptors stem from a man aged 25 to 40 in good health.

The V call is TRBV27, the J call TRBJ2-5; D might be TRBD1 (6 bases). The V gene's germline CDR1 is MNHEY and CDR2 SMNVEV (reference sequence). The CDR3 contains 15 residues. Trimming shortened V by 2 bases and J by 1 base, and 11 bases separated the two germline ends. The CDR3 sequence is CASSLQGRSQETQYF. DNA of the CDR3: TGTGCCAGCAGTTTACAGGGGCGAAGCCAAGAGACCCAGTACTTC.

This clone was counted a single time. V and J are TRBV5-4 and TRBJ2-7; 7 bases map to TRBD1. V lost 3 bases to trimming and J lost 2 bases; unmatched junction nucleotides: 8. Germline V gives CDR1 SGHNT, CDR2 YYREEE (reference sequence). The CDR3 spans 15 residues. The CDR3 DNA is TGTGCCAGCAGCTCGGCCGGGACAGTTGCCTACGAGCAGTACTTC. Residues: CASSSAGTVAYEQYF.